This T cell receptor beta chain emerged from a study of tumor-infiltrating lymphocytes in localized non-small cell lung cancer. For the study at large: Some samples were collected after neoadjuvant chemotherapy; smokers, never-smokers and several histologies were included.

J lost 0 bases, V lost 4 bases, and 8 bases had no gene match. CDR1 SQVTM and CDR2 ANQGSEA come from the germline V gene. This CDR3 region has 16 residues. The table lists this clone with a few counts. Using immunoSEQ multiplex PCR, the repertoire was profiled, and TCRdb retains in-frame clones only, with some absent. This table holds 10,000 or so clones, less than 80% found once. The rearrangement uses TRBV29-1 and TRBJ1-2, with 10 positions matching TRBD1. This sequence was found in a human donor with non-small cell lung cancer. Sequenced: lung tumor tissue. The CDR3 nucleotides are TGCAGCGTTGCAGGGACAGGGGAATCAGCTAACTATGGCTACACCTTC. It encodes CSVAGTGESANYGYTF.